The rows below give T cell receptor beta chains drawn from one sample of a study of T-cell memory formation after mild COVID-19. TCRdb re-analysed the 5' RACE reads in MiXCR, keeping a single row per CDR3 protein. The sample holds 300,000 to 350,000 distinct CDR3 sequences, roughly a fifth seen once. Sequences were obtained from PBMCs or a T cell subset sorted from them (not recorded which). The receptors were sampled from a man aged 18 to 30 who had mild COVID-19 (a few samples of this study predate the infection). Cell type and time point are not known. Each CDR3 is given with its conserved first and last residue. The order of the fields is J gene, V gene, D gene, clone size, CDR3 protein, CDR3 DNA. A D gene is named only where the DNA matches it firmly. Rows may omit the clone size; those that give it use once, few, many or a size class.

j_gene: TRBJ2-4; v_gene: TRBV5-1; d_gene: -; abundance: -; CDR3aa: CASRGPGPKNIQYF; CDR3nt: TGCGCCAGCAGAGGGCCAGGGCCAAAAAACATTCAGTACTTC
j_gene: TRBJ2-1; v_gene: TRBV29-1; d_gene: -; abundance: -; CDR3aa: CSVDSNEQFF; CDR3nt: TGCAGCGTTGACAGCAATGAGCAGTTCTTC
j_gene: TRBJ2-4; v_gene: TRBV28; d_gene: -; abundance: -; CDR3aa: CASSFGLGQQNIQYF; CDR3nt: TGTGCCAGCAGTTTTGGATTGGGGCAGCAAAACATTCAGTACTTC
j_gene: TRBJ2-7; v_gene: TRBV5-1; d_gene: TRBD1; abundance: many; CDR3aa: CASSLGGQGALEQYF; CDR3nt: TGCGCCAGCAGCTTGGGGGGGCAGGGGGCCCTCGAGCAGTACTTC
j_gene: TRBJ2-5; v_gene: TRBV12-3/TRBV12-4; d_gene: TRBD2; abundance: -; CDR3aa: CASTSRLAETQYF; CDR3nt: TGTGCCAGCACCTCCCGACTAGCAGAGACCCAGTACTTC
j_gene: TRBJ2-5; v_gene: TRBV4-1; d_gene: TRBD2; abundance: -; CDR3aa: CASSQDYERGKETQYF; CDR3nt: TGCGCCAGCAGCCAAGATTACGAGCGGGGGAAAGAGACCCAGTACTTC
j_gene: TRBJ1-1; v_gene: TRBV27; d_gene: -; abundance: few; CDR3aa: CASIRGWGDTEAFF; CDR3nt: TGTGCCAGCATCCGGGGGTGGGGGGACACTGAAGCTTTCTTT
j_gene: TRBJ2-3; v_gene: TRBV6-6; d_gene: -; abundance: -; CDR3aa: CASSLLGPRYDTQYF; CDR3nt: TGTGCCAGCAGTTTATTGGGCCCACGGTATGATACGCAGTATTTT
j_gene: TRBJ2-7; v_gene: TRBV5-1; d_gene: TRBD1; abundance: -; CDR3aa: CASSLAPGQGFGFYEQYF; CDR3nt: TGCGCCAGCAGCTTGGCCCCGGGACAGGGGTTCGGGTTCTACGAGCAGTACTTC
j_gene: TRBJ2-5; v_gene: TRBV5-4; d_gene: TRBD2; abundance: -; CDR3aa: CASSLLTSGGSQETQYF; CDR3nt: TGTGCCAGCAGCTTGTTGACTAGCGGGGGGTCACAAGAGACCCAGTACTTC
j_gene: TRBJ2-6; v_gene: TRBV7-8; d_gene: -; abundance: -; CDR3aa: CASSQGGVLTF; CDR3nt: TGTGCCAGCAGTCAAGGTGGGGTCCTGACTTTC
j_gene: TRBJ1-3; v_gene: TRBV5-1; d_gene: -; abundance: few; CDR3aa: CASSEGGSGNTIYF; CDR3nt: TGCGCCAGCAGTGAAGGGGGCTCTGGAAACACCATATATTTT
j_gene: TRBJ2-3; v_gene: TRBV4-3; d_gene: TRBD2; abundance: -; CDR3aa: CASSQDYGTSGGTDTQYF; CDR3nt: TGCGCCAGCAGCCAAGATTATGGAACTAGCGGAGGCACAGATACGCAGTATTTT
j_gene: TRBJ1-2; v_gene: TRBV6-5; d_gene: -; abundance: -; CDR3aa: CASSDRPRGYYGYTF; CDR3nt: TGTGCCAGCAGCGACCGCCCGCGGGGATACTATGGCTACACCTTC
j_gene: TRBJ2-7; v_gene: TRBV7-2; d_gene: -; abundance: -; CDR3aa: CASSLGGGSRPSEQYF; CDR3nt: TGTGCCAGCAGCTTGGGGGGGGGCAGCCGGCCTTCCGAGCAGTACTTC
j_gene: TRBJ2-3; v_gene: TRBV4-3; d_gene: TRBD2; abundance: few; CDR3aa: CASSQLAGSTDTQYF; CDR3nt: TGCGCCAGCAGCCAACTAGCGGGGAGCACAGATACGCAGTATTTT
j_gene: TRBJ1-1; v_gene: TRBV12-3/TRBV12-4; d_gene: -; abundance: few; CDR3aa: CASSGERNTEAFF; CDR3nt: TGTGCCAGCAGTGGGGAGAGGAACACTGAAGCTTTCTTT
j_gene: TRBJ2-7; v_gene: TRBV4-1; d_gene: -; abundance: -; CDR3aa: CASSHSERGPNSYEQYF; CDR3nt: TGCGCCAGCAGCCATTCAGAAAGGGGTCCTAACTCCTACGAGCAGTACTTC
j_gene: TRBJ1-1; v_gene: TRBV7-8; d_gene: -; abundance: few; CDR3aa: CASSLGPGDNTEAFF; CDR3nt: TGTGCCAGCAGCTTAGGTCCGGGGGATAACACTGAAGCTTTCTTT
j_gene: TRBJ1-1; v_gene: TRBV27; d_gene: -; abundance: -; CDR3aa: CASSLSHTEAFF; CDR3nt: TGTGCCAGCAGTTTAAGCCACACTGAAGCTTTCTTT
j_gene: TRBJ1-2; v_gene: TRBV3-1; d_gene: -; abundance: few; CDR3aa: CASSQSVPWGVNYGYTF; CDR3nt: TGTGCCAGCAGCCAAAGCGTCCCTTGGGGCGTGAACTATGGCTACACCTTC
j_gene: TRBJ2-5; v_gene: TRBV7-9; d_gene: -; abundance: many; CDR3aa: CASSPSRVRQETQYF; CDR3nt: TGTGCCAGCAGCCCGAGCCGGGTTCGCCAAGAGACCCAGTACTTC
j_gene: TRBJ1-1; v_gene: TRBV5-1; d_gene: -; abundance: few; CDR3aa: CASSLYVESEAFF; CDR3nt: TGCGCCAGCAGCTTGTATGTTGAATCTGAAGCTTTCTTT
j_gene: TRBJ2-6; v_gene: TRBV4-2; d_gene: TRBD1; abundance: few; CDR3aa: CASVNPTGSGANVLTF; CDR3nt: TGTGCCAGCGTGAACCCGACAGGGAGCGGGGCCAACGTCCTGACTTTC
j_gene: TRBJ1-5; v_gene: TRBV6-5; d_gene: -; abundance: -; CDR3aa: CASSPQQGRDQPQHF; CDR3nt: TGTGCCAGCAGCCCGCAGCAGGGCAGGGATCAGCCCCAGCATTTT
j_gene: TRBJ2-1; v_gene: TRBV10-3; d_gene: TRBD1; abundance: many; CDR3aa: CAISEPRDRANEQFF; CDR3nt: TGTGCCATCAGTGAACCCCGGGACAGGGCCAATGAGCAGTTCTTC
j_gene: TRBJ1-1; v_gene: TRBV12-3/TRBV12-4; d_gene: TRBD1; abundance: -; CDR3aa: CASSRRTGPMNTEAFF; CDR3nt: TGTGCCAGCAGTCGTCGGACAGGTCCCATGAACACTGAAGCTTTCTTT
j_gene: TRBJ1-1; v_gene: TRBV12-3/TRBV12-4; d_gene: -; abundance: -; CDR3aa: CASTSPWEGDTEAFF; CDR3nt: TGTGCCAGCACCTCTCCCTGGGAGGGGGACACTGAAGCTTTCTTT
j_gene: TRBJ2-7; v_gene: TRBV3-1; d_gene: -; abundance: -; CDR3aa: CASSLQGLTYEQYF; CDR3nt: TGTGCCAGCAGCCTTCAGGGTCTAACCTACGAGCAGTACTTC
j_gene: TRBJ1-1; v_gene: TRBV5-1; d_gene: -; abundance: -; CDR3aa: CASSLGSAEAFF; CDR3nt: TGCGCCAGCAGCTTAGGATCAGCTGAAGCTTTCTTT
j_gene: TRBJ2-3; v_gene: TRBV11-2; d_gene: TRBD2; abundance: few; CDR3aa: CASSLDKAGANTDTQYF; CDR3nt: TGTGCCAGCAGCTTAGATAAAGCGGGGGCGAACACAGATACGCAGTATTTT
j_gene: TRBJ2-3; v_gene: TRBV21-1; d_gene: -; abundance: few; CDR3aa: CASSGLAGINHCTDTQYF; CDR3nt: TGTGCCAGCAGCGGGCTAGCGGGGATTAATCATTGCACAGATACGCAGTATTTT
j_gene: TRBJ1-4; v_gene: TRBV4-3; d_gene: -; abundance: few; CDR3aa: CASSFGPVDNEKLFF; CDR3nt: TGCGCCAGCAGCTTCGGACCGGTGGATAATGAAAAACTGTTTTTT
j_gene: TRBJ1-1; v_gene: TRBV29-1; d_gene: -; abundance: -; CDR3aa: CSVEEGVPEAFF; CDR3nt: TGCAGCGTTGAAGAAGGGGTGCCTGAAGCTTTCTTT
j_gene: TRBJ2-3; v_gene: TRBV5-1; d_gene: -; abundance: many; CDR3aa: CASSPEGPATDTQYF; CDR3nt: TGCGCCAGCAGCCCCGAGGGGCCCGCCACAGATACGCAGTATTTT
j_gene: TRBJ2-5; v_gene: TRBV5-4; d_gene: -; abundance: few; CDR3aa: CASSLPGLRETQYF; CDR3nt: TGTGCCAGCAGCTTGCCGGGACTCCGGGAGACCCAGTACTTC
j_gene: TRBJ1-3; v_gene: TRBV5-5; d_gene: -; abundance: few; CDR3aa: CASSPWASRGNTIYF; CDR3nt: TGTGCCAGCAGCCCGTGGGCCTCTAGGGGAAACACCATATATTTT
j_gene: TRBJ2-3; v_gene: TRBV5-1; d_gene: TRBD1; abundance: -; CDR3aa: CACSLGQSSSTDTQYF; CDR3nt: TGCGCCTGCAGCCTGGGACAGTCCTCTAGCACAGATACGCAGTATTTT
j_gene: TRBJ1-1; v_gene: TRBV10-2; d_gene: TRBD1; abundance: few; CDR3aa: CASSDFSGQGFDTEAFF; CDR3nt: TGCGCCAGCAGCGACTTCTCCGGACAGGGGTTCGACACTGAAGCTTTCTTT
j_gene: TRBJ2-5; v_gene: TRBV7-9; d_gene: -; abundance: few; CDR3aa: CASSQGGEETQYF; CDR3nt: TGTGCCAGCAGTCAAGGGGGGGAGGAGACCCAGTACTTC
j_gene: TRBJ1-4; v_gene: TRBV3-1; d_gene: -; abundance: many; CDR3aa: CASSQVHKEKLFF; CDR3nt: TGTGCCAGCAGCCAAGTCCATAAGGAAAAACTGTTTTTT
j_gene: TRBJ2-5; v_gene: TRBV7-7; d_gene: TRBD1; abundance: many; CDR3aa: CASSRDRAQETQYF; CDR3nt: TGTGCCAGCAGCAGAGACAGGGCGCAAGAGACCCAGTACTTC
j_gene: TRBJ1-2; v_gene: TRBV7-6; d_gene: -; abundance: -; CDR3aa: CASSLGPGLDYGYTF; CDR3nt: TGTGCCAGCAGCTTAGGTCCGGGGTTGGACTATGGCTACACCTTC
j_gene: TRBJ2-5; v_gene: TRBV5-1; d_gene: -; abundance: few; CDR3aa: CASSSRGAGETQYF; CDR3nt: TGCGCCAGCAGCTCCCGGGGGGCCGGTGAGACCCAGTACTTC
j_gene: TRBJ1-4; v_gene: TRBV6-2/TRBV6-3; d_gene: -; abundance: few; CDR3aa: CASSYGVEKLFF; CDR3nt: TGTGCCAGCAGTTACGGGGTCGAAAAACTGTTTTTT
j_gene: TRBJ1-1; v_gene: TRBV5-1; d_gene: -; abundance: many; CDR3aa: CASSLSLGAEAFF; CDR3nt: TGCGCCAGCAGCTTGTCCCTGGGGGCTGAAGCTTTCTTT
j_gene: TRBJ2-7; v_gene: TRBV5-1; d_gene: TRBD1; abundance: -; CDR3aa: CASCLDRGSYEQYF; CDR3nt: TGCGCCAGCTGCCTTGACAGGGGATCCTACGAGCAGTACTTC
j_gene: TRBJ2-1; v_gene: TRBV3-1; d_gene: -; abundance: -; CDR3aa: CASRFSGFYNEQFF; CDR3nt: TGTGCCAGCAGGTTTAGCGGCTTCTACAATGAGCAGTTCTTC
j_gene: TRBJ2-5; v_gene: TRBV15; d_gene: -; abundance: few; CDR3aa: CATSDRGGQETQYF; CDR3nt: TGTGCCACCAGCGATAGGGGGGGACAAGAGACCCAGTACTTC
j_gene: TRBJ1-6; v_gene: TRBV4-2; d_gene: -; abundance: -; CDR3aa: CASSQAGTGSPLHF; CDR3nt: TGTGCCAGCAGCCAAGCAGGGACGGGGTCACCCCTCCACTTT
j_gene: TRBJ1-2; v_gene: TRBV7-9; d_gene: TRBD1; abundance: few; CDR3aa: CASSRGTGGSYGYTF; CDR3nt: TGTGCCAGCAGCCGCGGGACAGGGGGCTCATATGGCTACACCTTC
j_gene: TRBJ2-3; v_gene: TRBV6-2/TRBV6-3; d_gene: -; abundance: -; CDR3aa: CASSYLVGPLHTQYF; CDR3nt: TGTGCCAGCAGTTATCTCGTTGGTCCTTTACATACGCAGTATTTT
j_gene: TRBJ1-5; v_gene: TRBV12-3/TRBV12-4; d_gene: -; abundance: few; CDR3aa: CASSPDRYSNQPQHF; CDR3nt: TGTGCCAGCAGCCCGGACAGATATAGCAATCAGCCCCAGCATTTT